Shown below are 26 T cell receptor beta chains from a single sample sequenced in a study of PD-L1 blockade in urothelial cancer. Clones were read by immunoSEQ multiplex PCR, and TCRdb kept only the in-frame ones, dropping some. The sample shows approximately 71,000 clones, about four fifths of them seen only once. The time point is: pretreatment peripheral blood. This specimen consisted of PBMCs, obtained around atezolizumab (anti-PD-L1) treatment. These receptors all come from a woman in her seventies with urothelial cancer.

The genes are TRBV6-5 and TRBJ2-7, with 11 nucleotides matching TRBD2. The CDR3 is 15 residues long. V was clipped by 2 bases and J by 3 bases; unmatched bases: 3. Germline V gene data show CDR1 as MNHEY and CDR2 as SVGAGI. The CDR3 DNA follows: TGTGCCAGCAGTTACGGTCTAGCGGGGGGCTACGAGCAGTACTTC. It yields the protein CASSYGLAGGYEQYF.

The chain joins TRBV9 to TRBJ1-3, with a tentative D call TRBD1 (6 bases). Per the germline V gene, CDR1 is SGDLS and CDR2 is YYNGEE. V was clipped by 0 bases and J by 0 bases, with 16 bases between them. The CDR3 sequence is 18 residues long. CDR3 loop: CASSVVRGGPLSGNTIYF. The CDR3 DNA reads TGTGCCAGCAGCGTAGTCCGAGGGGGTCCCCTCTCTGGAAACACCATATATTTT.

V usage is TRBV5-1 and J usage is TRBJ1-2; 7 bases match TRBD1. This CDR3 has 14 amino acids. The germline gives CDR1 SGHRS, CDR2 YFSETQ. The ends lost 0 bases at V and 8 bases at J; junction bases unmatched: 7. Written as DNA, the CDR3 is TGCGCCAGCAGCTTGGGAGGGGGCGTCGGGGGCTACACCTTC. It specifies CASSLGGGVGGYTF. The full variable domain, in which reference TRBV5-1 and TRBJ1-2 provide the parts outside the CDR3, is KAGVTQTPRYLIKTRGQQVTLSCSPISGHRSVSWYQQTPGQGLQFLFEYFSETQRNKGNFPGRFSGRQFSNSRSEMNVSTLELGDSALYLCASSLGGGVGGYTFGSGTRLTVV.

V gene TRBV9 combines with J gene TRBJ1-6; 7 bases map to TRBD1. CDR1 and CDR2 from the germline V gene are SGDLS and YYNGEE. This CDR3 has 14 residues. Trimming took 4 bases from V and 7 from J; bases not matched to a gene: 5. DNA for the CDR3: TGTGCCAGCAGCCGCGGACAGGAGAATTCACCCCTCCACTTT. Translated: CASSRGQENSPLHF. Based on the CDR3 plus reference TRBV9 and TRBJ1-6, the full variable domain is DSGVTQTPKHLITATGQRVTLRCSPRSGDLSVYWYQQSLDQGLQFLIQYYNGEERAKGNILERFSAQQFPDLHSELNLSSLELGDSALYFCASSRGQENSPLHFGNGTRLTVT.

The chain employs TRBV7-7 and TRBJ2-3, with 7 bases matching TRBD1. V was pared by 1 base and J by 4 bases, with 2 bases of the junction left unmatched. In germline, CDR1 is SSHAT, CDR2 FNYEAQ (reference sequence). The CDR3 runs to 14 residues. DNA of the CDR3: TGTGCCAGCAGCTTAGACCAGGGGGCAGATACGCAGTATTTT. This translates into CASSLDQGADTQYF.

The chain combines TRBV7-9 with TRBJ1-1; TRBD1 might be the D (6 bases). This CDR3 spans 13 amino acids. With 2 bases removed from V and 3 bases from J, the gap between germline ends came to 7 bases. Germline V gene sequence: CDR1 SEHNR, CDR2 FQNEAQ (reference sequence). The CDR3 nucleotides read TGTGCCAGCAGCTTATACAGGGACACTGAAGCTTTCTTT. This codes for CASSLYRDTEAFF.

This chain joins TRBV2 and TRBJ2-7; 10 bases are shared with TRBD2. CDR3 size: 16 residues. Trimming at V came to 3 bases and at J to 2 bases, leaving 7 bases not matched to a gene. Germline loops: CDR1 SNHLY, CDR2 FYNNEI. CDR3 residues: CASSEGGLAGAYEQYF. The CDR3 bases are TGTGCCAGCAGTGAGGGCGGGCTAGCGGGAGCCTACGAGCAGTACTTC.

V is TRBV5-8 and J is TRBJ1-1; perhaps TRBD1 as D (5 bases). V shed 2 bases and J shed 4 bases, with 15 bases lying between them. The CDR3 spans 15 residues. Germline-derived CDR1 and CDR2 are SGHTS and YDEGEE. CDR3 residues: CASSFDFRVITEAFF. The CDR3 DNA sequence: TGTGCCAGCAGCTTCGACTTCAGGGTAATCACTGAAGCTTTCTTT. Full variable domain (remainder filled in from reference TRBV5-8 and TRBJ1-1): EAGVTQSPTHLIKTRGQQATLRCSPISGHTSVYWYQQALGLGLQFLLWYDEGEERNRGNFPPRFSGRQFPNYSSELNVNALELEDSALYLCASSFDFRVITEAFFGQGTRLTVV.

V and J are TRBV7-6 and TRBJ2-5; 10 positions agree with TRBD1. From germline, CDR1 is SGHVS and CDR2 FNYEAQ. The CDR3 is made up of 13 amino acids. V was pared by 5 bases and J by 5 bases, with 2 bases of the junction left unmatched. The CDR3 loop reads CASSRGQGETQYF. As DNA, the CDR3 is TGTGCCAGCAGCAGGGGACAGGGGGAGACCCAGTACTTC.

Here the CDR3 reads CASSRLGWGANEKLFF. The CDR3 DNA is TGCGCCAGCAGCCGGTTGGGATGGGGGGCTAATGAAAAACTGTTTTTT. This chain uses TRBV5-1 with TRBJ1-4, with D possibly matching TRBD1 (5 bases). The CDR3 covers 16 residues. Between the trimmed V and J ends, which lost 4 bases and 3 bases, there was a span of 16 bases. CDR1 SGHRS and CDR2 YFSETQ come from the germline V gene.

This chain uses TRBV30 with TRBJ2-5, with TRBD2 identical over 12 bases. This CDR3 spans 14 amino acids. Unmatched junction bases numbered 2, after V lost 2 bases and J lost 4 bases. CDR1 and CDR2 (germline): GTSNPN, SVGIG (reference sequence). The CDR3 sequence: CAWSRGLAGETQYF. The CDR3 bases are TGTGCCTGGAGTAGGGGACTAGCGGGAGAGACCCAGTACTTC.

This rearrangement joins TRBV21-1 to TRBJ1-6. TRBV21-1 is reported as a pseudogene. The CDR3 totals 15 residues. CDR3 nucleotide sequence: TGTGCCAGCAGCAACTTCCGGGACTCTGATTCACCCCTCCACTTT. Translation gives CASSNFRDSDSPLHF.

This clone was seen many times. This chain links TRBV15 with TRBJ2-2; D possibly corresponds to TRBD2 (6 bases). V was shortened by 3 bases and J by 0 bases, with 8 bases between the two germline ends. Germline CDR1 LNHNV, CDR2 YYDKDF (reference sequence). The CDR3 contains 15 residues. The DNA for the CDR3 is TGTGCCACCAGCAGCGCGGGGACGAACACCGGGGAGCTGTTTTTT. Its protein is CATSSAGTNTGELFF.

The chain joins TRBV27 to TRBJ1-5; D remains ambiguous. Per germline, CDR1 MNHEY and CDR2 SMNVEV (reference sequence). This CDR3 is built from 12 residues. V was trimmed by 4 bases and J by 6 bases, leaving 7 bases between them. In DNA, the CDR3 is TGTGCCAGCAGTTATACTGGTCAGCCCCAGCATTTT. This encodes CASSYTGQPQHF.

This chain connects TRBV2 to TRBJ2-5; D may be TRBD2 (5 bases). CDR3 length equals 13 residues. CDR1 and CDR2 (germline): SNHLY, FYNNEI. V lost 4 bases to trimming and J lost 4 bases, with 10 bases between them. This chain's CDR3 is CASSVRELETQYF. The CDR3 region has the DNA TGTGCCAGCAGTGTAAGGGAGTTAGAGACCCAGTACTTC.

In DNA form, the CDR3 reads TGTGCCAGCAGTGTACTAGCGGGGAGCACAGATACGCAGTATTTT. Its translation: CASSVLAGSTDTQYF. The rearrangement uses TRBV6-5 and TRBJ2-3; 10 bases agree with TRBD2. The V and J ends lost 5 bases and 0 bases, in that order; junction bases with no gene match: 2. Looked up from germline, CDR1 is MNHEY and CDR2 is SVGAGI. CDR3 length: 15 residues.

There are a few counts of this clone. The genes are TRBV9 and TRBJ1-4; TRBD1 matches at 8 bases. Germline V gene data show CDR1 as SGDLS and CDR2 as YYNGEE. With V trimmed by 3 bases and J by 8 bases, 3 bases remained unmatched. This CDR3 is 13 amino acids long. The CDR3 sequence: CASSGTGMEKLFF. CDR3 coding DNA: TGTGCCAGCAGCGGGACAGGGATGGAAAAACTGTTTTTT.

This CDR3 reads CASSLVKGGRSNNQPQHF. The CDR3 nucleotides are TGTGCCAGCAGCTTGGTTAAGGGGGGGAGGAGTAACAATCAGCCCCAGCATTTT. The chain is built from TRBV5-4 and TRBJ1-5; tentative D call: TRBD1 (6 bases). The CDR3 has 18 amino acids. Germline CDR1 and CDR2: SGHNT and YYREEE (reference sequence). V was shortened by 0 bases and J by 3 bases, with 19 bases between the two germline ends.

This clone has just one count. The chain has TRBV7-2 and TRBJ2-2; 10 bases map to TRBD2. CDR3 length: 18 amino acids. The germline gives CDR1 SGHTA, CDR2 FQGNSA. The V segment lost 5 bases and the J segment 5 bases; nucleotides outside the gene matches: 14. Here the CDR3 reads CASSLGRGLAGVTGELFF. As DNA, the CDR3 is TGTGCCAGCAGCCTCGGGAGGGGGCTAGCGGGAGTGACCGGGGAGCTGTTTTTT.

This clone is a singleton in its sample. The rearrangement links TRBV25-1 to TRBJ1-3, with TRBD1 matching 11 bases. Losses at the gene ends were 11 bases for V and 0 bases for J; bases not matched to a gene: 9. The CDR3 loop spans 16 amino acids. The germline V gene has CDR1 MGHDK and CDR2 SYGVNS. CDR3 loop: CAASRGTGGSGNTIYF. CDR3 nucleotide sequence: TGTGCCGCCTCTAGGGGGACAGGGGGCTCTGGAAACACCATATATTTT.

This clone has only a few counts. This rearrangement joins TRBV9 to TRBJ2-1, with D perhaps TRBD2 (5 bases). Trimming cost V 0 bases and J 8 bases, with 15 bases left between them. Germline V lookup: CDR1 SGDLS, CDR2 YYNGEE. The CDR3 totals 15 residues. CDR3 DNA sequence: TGTGCCAGCAGCGTAGCTACCGGGGTTCTGGATGAGCAGTTCTTC. It encodes CASSVATGVLDEQFF.

The chain recombines TRBV4-1 with TRBJ2-3, with TRBD1 matching 12 bases. The length of the CDR3 is 17 residues. CDR1 MGHRA and CDR2 YSYEKL come from the germline V gene. V lost 4 bases, J lost 8 bases, and 13 bases stayed unmatched. CDR3: CASSPSGQGATITTQYF. The CDR3 bases are TGCGCCAGCAGCCCTTCGGGACAGGGGGCCACAATTACTACGCAGTATTTT.

V is TRBV25-1 and J is TRBJ2-2; 7 bases agree with TRBD2. The germline CDR1 and CDR2 sequences are MGHDK and SYGVNS. The CDR3 is 14 amino acids. Germline trimming cut 7 bases from V and 2 bases from J; bases unmatched to any gene: 4. The CDR3 DNA reads as TGTGCCAGCAAGACTAGCTCAAACACCGGGGAGCTGTTTTTT. This codes for CASKTSSNTGELFF.

V gene TRBV7-9 combines with J gene TRBJ2-5, with TRBD1 identical over 8 bases. Germline V CDR1 and CDR2: SEHNR, FQNEAQ (reference sequence). Trimming cost V 5 bases and J 5 bases; bases outside gene matches: 10. The CDR3 runs 15 residues. CDR3 sequence: CASSIRTGRNETQYF. CDR3 coding DNA: TGTGCCAGCAGCATAAGGACAGGGCGTAATGAGACCCAGTACTTC.

The chain recombines TRBV19 with TRBJ1-1; maybe TRBD1 (5 bases). The CDR3 is made up of 16 amino acids. V shed 1 base and J shed 2 bases, with 14 bases lying between them. Germline CDR1 is LNHDA and CDR2 is SQIVND (reference sequence). CDR3 loop: CASSIGTQEHNTEAFF. In DNA, the CDR3 is TGTGCCAGTAGTATAGGAACACAGGAGCACAACACTGAAGCTTTCTTT.

This clone was counted between two and nine times. The chain carries TRBV2 and TRBJ1-5, with 8 bases identical to TRBD1. Germline-derived CDR1 and CDR2 are SNHLY and FYNNEI. This CDR3 is built from 15 residues. V was pared by 6 bases and J by 2 bases, with 6 bases of the junction left unmatched. In DNA form, the CDR3 reads TGTGCCAGCAGCGCCACAGGGGGGGGCAATCAGCCCCAGCATTTT. Residues: CASSATGGGNQPQHF.